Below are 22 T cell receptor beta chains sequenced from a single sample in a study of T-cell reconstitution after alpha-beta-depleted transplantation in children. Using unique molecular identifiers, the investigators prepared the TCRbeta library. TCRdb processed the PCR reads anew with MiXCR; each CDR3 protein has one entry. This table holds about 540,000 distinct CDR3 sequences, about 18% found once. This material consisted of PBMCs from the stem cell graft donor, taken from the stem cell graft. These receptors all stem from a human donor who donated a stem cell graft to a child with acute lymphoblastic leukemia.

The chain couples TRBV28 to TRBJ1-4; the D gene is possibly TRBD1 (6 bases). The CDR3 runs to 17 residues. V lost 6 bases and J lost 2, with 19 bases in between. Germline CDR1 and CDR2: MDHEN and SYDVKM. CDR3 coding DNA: TGTGCCAGCAGCCTACAGGGTACACTTGGGACTAATGAAAAACTGTTTTTT. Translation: CASSLQGTLGTNEKLFF.

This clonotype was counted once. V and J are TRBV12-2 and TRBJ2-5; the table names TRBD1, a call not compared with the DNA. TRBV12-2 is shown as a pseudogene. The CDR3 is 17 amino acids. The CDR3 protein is CASLKPQGAAKKETQYF. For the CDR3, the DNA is TGTGCAAGTCTAAAGCCACAGGGGGCCGCCAAAAAAGAGACCCAGTACTTC.

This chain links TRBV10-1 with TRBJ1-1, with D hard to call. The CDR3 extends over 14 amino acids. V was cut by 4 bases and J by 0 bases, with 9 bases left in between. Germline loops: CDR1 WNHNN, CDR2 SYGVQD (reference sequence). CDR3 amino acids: CASSASDVNTEAFF. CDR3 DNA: TGCGCCAGCAGTGCCTCGGACGTGAACACTGAAGCTTTCTTT.

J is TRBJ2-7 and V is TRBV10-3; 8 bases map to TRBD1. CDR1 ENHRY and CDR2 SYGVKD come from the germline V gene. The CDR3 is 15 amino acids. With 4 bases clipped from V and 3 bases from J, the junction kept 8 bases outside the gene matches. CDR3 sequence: CAISASDRGHYEQYF. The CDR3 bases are TGTGCCATCAGTGCTTCAGACAGGGGCCACTACGAGCAGTACTTC.

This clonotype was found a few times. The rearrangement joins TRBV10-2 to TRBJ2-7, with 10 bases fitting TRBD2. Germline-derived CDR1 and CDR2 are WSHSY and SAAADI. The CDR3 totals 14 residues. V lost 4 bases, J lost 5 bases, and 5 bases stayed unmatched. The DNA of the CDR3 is TGCGCCAGCAGTGTACTAGCGGGACAGAACGAGCAGTACTTC. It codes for CASSVLAGQNEQYF.

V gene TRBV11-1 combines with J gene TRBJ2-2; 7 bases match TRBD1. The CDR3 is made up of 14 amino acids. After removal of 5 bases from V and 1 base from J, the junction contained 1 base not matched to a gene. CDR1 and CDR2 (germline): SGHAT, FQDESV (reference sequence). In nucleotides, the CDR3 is TGTGCCAGCAGCGGGGACAGGAACACCGGGGAGCTGTTTTTT. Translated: CASSGDRNTGELFF.

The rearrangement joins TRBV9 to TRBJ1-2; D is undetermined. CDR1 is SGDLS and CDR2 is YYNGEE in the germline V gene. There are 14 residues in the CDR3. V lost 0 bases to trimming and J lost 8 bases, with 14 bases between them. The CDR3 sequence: CASSVAKGGGGYTF. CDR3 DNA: TGTGCCAGCAGCGTAGCGAAGGGAGGTGGCGGCTACACCTTC.

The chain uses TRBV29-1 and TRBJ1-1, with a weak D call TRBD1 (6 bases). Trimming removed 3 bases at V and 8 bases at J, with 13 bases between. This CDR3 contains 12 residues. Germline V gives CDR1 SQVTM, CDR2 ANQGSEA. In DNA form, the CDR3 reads TGCAGCGTTGATCTTCCGGGACAAGAAGCTTTCTTT. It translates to CSVDLPGQEAFF.

The CDR3, as DNA: TGCGCCAGCAGCCCTCTGGGGGCCTGGGTGGAGACCCAGTACTTC. It translates to CASSPLGAWVETQYF. The chain carries TRBV5-1 and TRBJ2-5; perhaps TRBD1 as D (6 bases). The CDR3 loop spans 15 amino acids. Deletions cut 4 bases from V and 5 bases from J, with 18 bases between. Germline CDR1 is SGHRS and CDR2 is YFSETQ.

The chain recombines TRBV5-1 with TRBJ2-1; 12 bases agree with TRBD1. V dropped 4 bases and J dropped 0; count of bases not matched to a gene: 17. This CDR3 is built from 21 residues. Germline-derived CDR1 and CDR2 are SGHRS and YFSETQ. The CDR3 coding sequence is TGCGCCAGCAGCCGAGGGCCCAAGGGACAGGGGGCTGCTTTCTCCTACAATGAGCAGTTCTTC. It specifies CASSRGPKGQGAAFSYNEQFF.

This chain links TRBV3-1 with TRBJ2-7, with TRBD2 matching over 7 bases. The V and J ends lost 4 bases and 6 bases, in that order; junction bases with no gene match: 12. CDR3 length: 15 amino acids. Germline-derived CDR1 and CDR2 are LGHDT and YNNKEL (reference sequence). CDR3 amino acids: CASSPWGGSVSEQYF. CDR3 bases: TGTGCCAGCAGCCCGTGGGGCGGGAGTGTCTCCGAGCAGTACTTC.

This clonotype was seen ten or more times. This chain's CDR3 is CAWSVLGGGSYEQYF. CDR3 sequence (DNA): TGTGCCTGGAGTGTACTGGGCGGTGGCTCCTACGAGCAGTACTTC. The chain uses TRBV30 and TRBJ2-7; no firm D call. CDR1 GTSNPN and CDR2 SVGIG come from the germline V gene (reference sequence). The CDR3 spans 15 residues. The V and J ends lost 0 bases and 0 bases respectively, with 12 bases between them.

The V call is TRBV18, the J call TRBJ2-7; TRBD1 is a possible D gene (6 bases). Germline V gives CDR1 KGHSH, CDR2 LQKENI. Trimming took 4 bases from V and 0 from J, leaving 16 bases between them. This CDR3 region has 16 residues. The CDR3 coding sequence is TGTGCCAGCTCACAAACCAGGGGATTGGGCTCCTACGAGCAGTACTTC. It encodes CASSQTRGLGSYEQYF.

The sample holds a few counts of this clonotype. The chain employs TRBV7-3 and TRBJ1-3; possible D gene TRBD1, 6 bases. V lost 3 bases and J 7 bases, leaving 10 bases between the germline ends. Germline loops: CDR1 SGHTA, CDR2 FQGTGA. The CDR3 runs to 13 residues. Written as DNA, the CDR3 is TGTGCCAGCAGCTTCCAGGGGAGCAACACCATATATTTT. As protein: CASSFQGSNTIYF.

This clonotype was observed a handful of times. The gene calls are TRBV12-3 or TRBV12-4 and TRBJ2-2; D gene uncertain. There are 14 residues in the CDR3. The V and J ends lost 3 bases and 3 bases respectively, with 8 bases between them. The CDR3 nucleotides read TGTGCCAGCAGTTTTTCCGGGTACACCGGGGAGCTGTTTTTT. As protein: CASSFSGYTGELFF.

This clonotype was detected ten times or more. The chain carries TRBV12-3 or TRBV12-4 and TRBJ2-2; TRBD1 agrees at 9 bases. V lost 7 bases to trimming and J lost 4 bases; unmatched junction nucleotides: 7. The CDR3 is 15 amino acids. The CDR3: CASTAGQGSTGELFF. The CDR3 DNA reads TGTGCCAGCACCGCCGGACAGGGGTCCACCGGGGAGCTGTTTTTT.

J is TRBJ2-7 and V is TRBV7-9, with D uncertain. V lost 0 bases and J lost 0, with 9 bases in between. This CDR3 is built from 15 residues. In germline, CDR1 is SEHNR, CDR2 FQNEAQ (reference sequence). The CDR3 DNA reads TGTGCCAGCAGCTTAGCACTCGGCTCCTCCTACGAGCAGTACTTC. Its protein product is CASSLALGSSYEQYF.

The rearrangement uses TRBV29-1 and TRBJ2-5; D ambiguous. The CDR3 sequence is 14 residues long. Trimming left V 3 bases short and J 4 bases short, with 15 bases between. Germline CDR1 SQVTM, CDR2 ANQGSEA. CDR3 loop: CSVEEWPGGETQYF. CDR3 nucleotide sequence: TGCAGCGTTGAGGAGTGGCCCGGCGGAGAGACCCAGTACTTC.

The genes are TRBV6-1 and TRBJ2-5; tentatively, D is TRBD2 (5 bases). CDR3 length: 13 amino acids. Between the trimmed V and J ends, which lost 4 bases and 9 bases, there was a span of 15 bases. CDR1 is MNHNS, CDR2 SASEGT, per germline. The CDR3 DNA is TGTGCCAGCAGTGCCTCGGGGAGTCGGGCCCAGTACTTC. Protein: CASSASGSRAQYF.

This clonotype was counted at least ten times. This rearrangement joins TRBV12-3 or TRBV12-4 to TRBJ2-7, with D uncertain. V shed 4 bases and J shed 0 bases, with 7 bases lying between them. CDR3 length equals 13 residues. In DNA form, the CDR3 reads TGTGCCAGCAGTTCGAATCCCTCCTACGAGCAGTACTTC. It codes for CASSSNPSYEQYF.

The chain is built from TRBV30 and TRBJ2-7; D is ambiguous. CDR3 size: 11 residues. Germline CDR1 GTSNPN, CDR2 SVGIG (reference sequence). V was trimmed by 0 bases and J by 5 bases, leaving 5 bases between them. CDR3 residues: CAWSVRHEQYF. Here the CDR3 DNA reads TGTGCCTGGAGTGTCCGGCACGAGCAGTACTTC.

The CDR3 is CASSLVVTGGGEQYF. In nucleotides, the CDR3 is TGCGCCAGCAGCTTGGTAGTGACAGGGGGCGGCGAGCAGTACTTC. V is TRBV5-1 and J is TRBJ2-7; 10 nucleotides line up with TRBD1. The germline V gene encodes CDR1 SGHRS and CDR2 YFSETQ. J was trimmed by 6 bases and V by 0 bases; bases with no gene match: 6. The CDR3 has 15 residues.